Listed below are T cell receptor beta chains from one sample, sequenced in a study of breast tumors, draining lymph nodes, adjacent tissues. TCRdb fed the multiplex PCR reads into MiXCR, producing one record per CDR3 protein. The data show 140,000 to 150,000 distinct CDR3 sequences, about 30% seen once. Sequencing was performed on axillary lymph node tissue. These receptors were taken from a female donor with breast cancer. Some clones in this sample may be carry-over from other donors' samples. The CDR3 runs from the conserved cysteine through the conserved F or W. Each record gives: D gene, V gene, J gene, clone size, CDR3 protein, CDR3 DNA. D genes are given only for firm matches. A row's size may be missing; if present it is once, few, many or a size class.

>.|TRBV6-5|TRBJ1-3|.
CASSHSGVGGNTIYF
TGTGCCAGCAGTCACTCCGGGGTTGGTGGAAACACCATATATTTT
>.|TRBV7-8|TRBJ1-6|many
CASSLGGGSPLHF
TGTGCCAGCAGCTTGGGGGGGGGGTCACCCCTCCACTTT
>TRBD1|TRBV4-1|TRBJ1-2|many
CASSQDLVSRGANYGYTF
TGCGCCAGCAGCCAAGATCTGGTCTCCAGGGGGGCTAACTATGGCTACACCTTC
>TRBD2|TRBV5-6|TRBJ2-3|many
CASSLGASGGADTQYF
TGTGCCAGCAGCTTGGGGGCTAGCGGGGGCGCAGATACGCAGTATTTT
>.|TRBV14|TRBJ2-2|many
CASSPRGTVTGELFF
TGTGCCAGCTCCCCCCGAGGCACTGTAACCGGGGAGCTGTTTTTT
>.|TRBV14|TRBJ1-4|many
CASSQVLTGPNEKLFF
TGTGCCAGCAGCCAAGTGTTGACAGGACCGAATGAAAAACTGTTTTTT
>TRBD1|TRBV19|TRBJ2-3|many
CASSRKQGAKDTQYF
TGTGCCAGTAGTCGAAAGCAGGGGGCCAAAGATACGCAGTATTTT
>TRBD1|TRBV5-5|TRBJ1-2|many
CASSWDRVSPGYTF
TGTGCCAGCAGCTGGGACAGGGTTTCCCCTGGCTACACCTTC
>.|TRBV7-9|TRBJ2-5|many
CASARDPQETQYF
TGTGCCAGCGCGAGGGATCCCCAAGAGACCCAGTACTTC
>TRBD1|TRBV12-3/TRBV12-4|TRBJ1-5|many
CASSFLDRDQPQHF
TGTGCCAGCAGTTTTTTGGACAGGGATCAGCCCCAGCATTTT
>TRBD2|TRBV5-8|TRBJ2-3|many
CASSFGLAGGLTDTQYF
TGTGCCAGCAGCTTTGGACTAGCGGGGGGACTCACAGATACGCAGTATTTT
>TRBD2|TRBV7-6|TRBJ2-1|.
CASSWTSGGNTDTQFF
TGTGCCAGCAGCTGGACTAGCGGGGGCAACACAGATACGCAGTTCTTC
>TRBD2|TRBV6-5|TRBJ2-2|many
CASSHVLAGGRAGELFF
TGTGCCAGCAGTCACGTCCTAGCGGGGGGTAGGGCCGGGGAGCTGTTTTTT
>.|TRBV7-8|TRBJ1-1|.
CASSLDRPNTEAFF
TGTGCCAGCAGCTTAGACAGACCTAACACTGAAGCTTTCTTT
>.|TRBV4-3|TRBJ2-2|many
CASQRSPNTGELFF
TGCGCCAGCCAAAGAAGCCCGAACACCGGGGAGCTGTTTTTT
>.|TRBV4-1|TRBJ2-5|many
CASSQSRAGGETQYF
TGCGCCAGCAGCCAAAGCCGTGCTGGGGGAGAGACCCAGTACTTC
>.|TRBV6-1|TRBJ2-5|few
CASSEWGYGETQYF
TGTGCCAGCAGTGAATGGGGCTACGGAGAGACCCAGTACTTC
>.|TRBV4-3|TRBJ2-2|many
CASSQTRWGGATTGELFF
TGCGCCAGCAGCCAAACCCGGTGGGGGGGGGCTACCACCGGGGAGCTGTTTTTT
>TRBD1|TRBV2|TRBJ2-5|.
CASSGGTVGSQYF
TGTGCCAGCAGTGGTGGGACAGTGGGCTCCCAGTACTTC
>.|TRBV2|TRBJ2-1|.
CASSPTGAGTNEQSF
TGTGCCAGCAGTCCCACGGGGGCCGGAACCAATGAGCAGTCCTTC
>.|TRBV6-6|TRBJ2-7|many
CASSTQAYEQYF
TGTGCCAGCAGTACACAGGCCTACGAGCAGTACTTC
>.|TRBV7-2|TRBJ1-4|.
CASSLNPGLLYHSTNEKLFF
TGTGCTAGCAGCTTAAACCCGGGACTGCTATATCATTCAACTAATGAAAAACTGTTTTTT
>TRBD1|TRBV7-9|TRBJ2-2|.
CASSTGGANTGELFF
TGTGCCAGCAGCACAGGGGGCGCGAACACCGGGGAGCTGTTTTTT
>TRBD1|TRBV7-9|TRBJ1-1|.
CASSLDRDRETFF
TGTGCCAGCAGCTTAGACAGGGACAGGGAAACTTTCTTT
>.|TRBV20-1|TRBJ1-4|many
CATGATNEKLFF
TGCGCCACTGGTGCAACTAATGAAAAACTGTTTTTT
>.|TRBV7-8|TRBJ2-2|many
CASSLWANTGELFF
TGTGCCAGCAGCTTATGGGCGAACACCGGGGAGCTGTTTTTT
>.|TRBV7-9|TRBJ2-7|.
CASSPTFRDGSYEQYF
TGTGCCAGCAGCCCGACCTTCCGGGACGGCTCCTACGAGCAGTACTTC
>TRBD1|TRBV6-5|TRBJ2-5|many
CASSWPGQQETQYF
TGTGCCAGCAGTTGGCCGGGACAGCAAGAGACCCAGTACTTC
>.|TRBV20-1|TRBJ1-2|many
CSARDDHRRANYGYTF
TGCAGTGCTAGAGACGATCACAGGAGAGCTAACTATGGCTACACCTTC
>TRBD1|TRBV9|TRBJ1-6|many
CASSASVTGGSPLHF
TGTGCCAGCAGCGCAAGCGTGACAGGGGGTTCACCCCTCCACTTT
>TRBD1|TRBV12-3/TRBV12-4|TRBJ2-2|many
CASRRRDRATGELFF
TGTGCCAGCAGACGCCGGGACAGGGCTACCGGGGAGCTGTTTTTT
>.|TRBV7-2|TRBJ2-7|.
CASSFYICSARAKPGFTYEQYF
.
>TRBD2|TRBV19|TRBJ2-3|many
CASRFTSDHTDTQYF
TGTGCCAGTAGGTTCACTAGCGACCACACAGATACGCAGTATTTT
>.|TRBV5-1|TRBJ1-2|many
CASSTLDSNYGYTF
TGCGCCAGCAGCACCTTGGACAGTAACTATGGCTACACCTTC
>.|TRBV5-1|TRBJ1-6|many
CASGGALNSPLHF
TGCGCCAGCGGGGGAGCGCTTAATTCACCCCTCCACTTT
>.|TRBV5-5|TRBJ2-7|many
CASSLRDTYEQYF
TGTGCCAGCAGCTTGCGGGATACCTACGAGCAGTACTTC
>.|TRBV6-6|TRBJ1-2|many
CASTLPRGRNYGYTF
TGTGCCAGCACTTTACCGAGGGGAAGGAACTATGGCTACACCTTC
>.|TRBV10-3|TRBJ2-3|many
CAISDSGGVTDTQYF
TGTGCCATCAGTGATTCCGGGGGAGTGACAGATACGCAGTATTTT
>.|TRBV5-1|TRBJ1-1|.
CASSVGAGTTEASF
.
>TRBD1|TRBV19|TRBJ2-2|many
CASTDGQVTTGELFF
TGTGCCAGCACCGACGGACAGGTGACCACCGGGGAGCTGTTTTTT
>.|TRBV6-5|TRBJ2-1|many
CASSYSGDTIYNEQFF
TGTGCCAGCAGTTACTCGGGGGATACCATATACAATGAGCAGTTCTTC
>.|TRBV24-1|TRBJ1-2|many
CATWTDYGYTF
TGTGCCACTTGGACAGACTATGGCTACACCTTC
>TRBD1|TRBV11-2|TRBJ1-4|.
CASSPPGQGNEKLFF
TGTGCCAGCAGCCCCCCGGGACAGGGGAACGAAAAACTGTTTTTT
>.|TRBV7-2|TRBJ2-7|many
CASSLGSLEIGEQYF
TGTGCCAGCAGCCTCGGGTCACTAGAAATTGGCGAGCAGTACTTC